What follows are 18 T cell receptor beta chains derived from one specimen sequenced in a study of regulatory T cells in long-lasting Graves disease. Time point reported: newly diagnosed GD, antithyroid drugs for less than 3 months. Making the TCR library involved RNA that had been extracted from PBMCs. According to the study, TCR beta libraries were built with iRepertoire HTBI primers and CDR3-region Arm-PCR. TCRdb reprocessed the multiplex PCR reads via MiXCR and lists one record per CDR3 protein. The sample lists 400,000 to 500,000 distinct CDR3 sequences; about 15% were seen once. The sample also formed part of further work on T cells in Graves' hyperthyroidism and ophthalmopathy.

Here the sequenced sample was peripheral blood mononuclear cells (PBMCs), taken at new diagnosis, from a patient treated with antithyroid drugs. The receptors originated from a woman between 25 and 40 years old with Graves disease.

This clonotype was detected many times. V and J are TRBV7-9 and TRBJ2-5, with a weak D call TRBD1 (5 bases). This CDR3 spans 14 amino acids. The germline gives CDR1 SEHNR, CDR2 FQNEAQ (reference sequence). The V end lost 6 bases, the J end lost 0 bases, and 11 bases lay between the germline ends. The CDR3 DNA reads TGTGCCAGCAGTCAGACCAGGGACCAAGAGACCCAGTACTTC. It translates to CASSQTRDQETQYF.

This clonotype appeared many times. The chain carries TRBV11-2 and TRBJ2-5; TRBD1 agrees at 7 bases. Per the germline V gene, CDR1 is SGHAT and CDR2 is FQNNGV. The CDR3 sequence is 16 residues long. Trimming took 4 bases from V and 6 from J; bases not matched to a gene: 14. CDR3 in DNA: TGTGCCAGCAGCTCCTCATTACAGGGGTATGAGAAGACCCAGTACTTC. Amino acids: CASSSSLQGYEKTQYF.

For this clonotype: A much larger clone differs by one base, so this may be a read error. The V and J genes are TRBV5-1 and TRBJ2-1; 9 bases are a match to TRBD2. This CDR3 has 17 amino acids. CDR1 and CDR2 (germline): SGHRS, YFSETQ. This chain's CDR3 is CASSLSPGLASYNEQLF. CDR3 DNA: TGCGCCAGCAGCTTGAGTCCGGGACTAGCCTCCTACAATGAGCAGCTCTTC.

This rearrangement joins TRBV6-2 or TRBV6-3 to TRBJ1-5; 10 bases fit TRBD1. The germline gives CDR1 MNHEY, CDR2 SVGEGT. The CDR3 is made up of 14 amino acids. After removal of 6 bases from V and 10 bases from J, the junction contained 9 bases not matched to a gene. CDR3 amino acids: CASSSDRGFRPQHF. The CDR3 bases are TGTGCCAGCAGCTCGGACAGGGGGTTCCGCCCCCAGCATTTT.

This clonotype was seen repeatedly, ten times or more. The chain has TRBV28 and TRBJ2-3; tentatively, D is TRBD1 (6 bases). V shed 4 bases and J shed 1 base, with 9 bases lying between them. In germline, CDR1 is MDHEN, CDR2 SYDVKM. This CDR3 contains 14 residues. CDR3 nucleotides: TGTGCCAGCAGTTCAAGGACAGGCACAGATACGCAGTATTTT. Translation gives CASSSRTGTDTQYF.

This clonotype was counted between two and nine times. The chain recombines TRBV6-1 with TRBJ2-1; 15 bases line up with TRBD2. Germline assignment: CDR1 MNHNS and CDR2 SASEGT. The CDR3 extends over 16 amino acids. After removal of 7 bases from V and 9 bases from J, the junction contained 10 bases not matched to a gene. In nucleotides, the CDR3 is TGTGCCAGCACCTATCCCGGGACTAGCGGGAGGTCTGAGCAGTTCTTC. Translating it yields CASTYPGTSGRSEQFF.

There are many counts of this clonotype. CDR3 DNA sequence: TGTGCCACCAGTGATATGGGAGATTATGGCTACACCTTC. Protein: CATSDMGDYGYTF. The chain is built from TRBV24-1 and TRBJ1-2; D is unresolved. Germline V CDR1 and CDR2: KGHDR, SFDVKD. V was cut by 3 bases and J by 5 bases, with 9 bases left in between. The CDR3 spans 13 residues.

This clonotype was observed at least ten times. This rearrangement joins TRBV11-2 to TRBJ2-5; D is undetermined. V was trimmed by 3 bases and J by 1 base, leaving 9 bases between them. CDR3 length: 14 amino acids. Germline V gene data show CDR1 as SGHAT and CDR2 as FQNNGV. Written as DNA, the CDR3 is TGTGCCAGCAGCTTTCCAGAAGCCCAAGAGACCCAGTACTTC. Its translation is CASSFPEAQETQYF.

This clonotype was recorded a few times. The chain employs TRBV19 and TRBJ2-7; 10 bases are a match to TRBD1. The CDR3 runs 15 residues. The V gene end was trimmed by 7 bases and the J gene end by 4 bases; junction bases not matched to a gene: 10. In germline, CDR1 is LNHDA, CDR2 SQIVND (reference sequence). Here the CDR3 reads CASIGPGQGRYEQYF. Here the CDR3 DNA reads TGTGCCAGTATCGGACCGGGACAGGGGCGGTACGAGCAGTACTTC.

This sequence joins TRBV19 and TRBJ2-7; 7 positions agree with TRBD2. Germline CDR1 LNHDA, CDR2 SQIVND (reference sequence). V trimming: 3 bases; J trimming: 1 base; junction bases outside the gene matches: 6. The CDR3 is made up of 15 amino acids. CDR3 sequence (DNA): TGTGCCAGTAGTATGGGTCTAGCGGCTTCCTACGAGCAGTACTTC. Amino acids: CASSMGLAASYEQYF.

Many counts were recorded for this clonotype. The CDR3 protein is CAISAGQGSTEAFF. The CDR3 DNA follows: TGTGCCATCAGTGCCGGACAGGGATCCACTGAAGCTTTCTTT. This chain links TRBV10-3 with TRBJ1-1; 8 nucleotides match TRBD1. CDR1 ENHRY and CDR2 SYGVKD come from the germline V gene. Unmatched junction bases numbered 5, after V lost 4 bases and J lost 4 bases. CDR3 length equals 14 residues.

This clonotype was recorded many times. The CDR3 region is CASSQLPQDVLNEQYF. The CDR3 DNA reads TGTGCCAGCAGCCAATTACCACAGGACGTCCTCAACGAGCAGTACTTC. The V call is TRBV3-1, the J call TRBJ2-7; a possible D gene is TRBD1 (5 bases). V was shortened by 2 bases and J by 5 bases, with 19 bases between the two germline ends. CDR3 length: 16 amino acids. In germline, CDR1 is LGHDT, CDR2 YNNKEL (reference sequence).

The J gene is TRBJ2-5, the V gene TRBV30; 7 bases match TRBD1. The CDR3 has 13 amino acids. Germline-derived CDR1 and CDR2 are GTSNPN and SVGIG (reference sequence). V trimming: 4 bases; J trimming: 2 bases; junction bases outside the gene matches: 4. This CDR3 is CAWTGTAQETQYF. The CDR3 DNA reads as TGTGCCTGGACCGGGACAGCTCAAGAGACCCAGTACTTC.

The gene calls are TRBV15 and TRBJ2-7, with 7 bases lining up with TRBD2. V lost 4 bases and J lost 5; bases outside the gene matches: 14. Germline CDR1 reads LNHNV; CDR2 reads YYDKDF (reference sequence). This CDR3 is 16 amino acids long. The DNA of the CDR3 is TGTGCCACCAGCATCGGGTGGACTAGTTCGGCGGACGAGCAGTACTTC. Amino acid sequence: CATSIGWTSSADEQYF.

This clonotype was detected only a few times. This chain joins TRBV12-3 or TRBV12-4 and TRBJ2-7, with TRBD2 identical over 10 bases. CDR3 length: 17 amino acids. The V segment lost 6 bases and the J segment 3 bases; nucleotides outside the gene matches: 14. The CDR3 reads CASRAGTSDKPVYEQYF. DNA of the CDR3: TGTGCCAGCAGAGCCGGGACTAGCGATAAACCCGTCTACGAGCAGTACTTC.

CDR3 nucleotide sequence: TGCACCTTTTACGACGGGAACACCGGGGAGCTGTTTTTT. Encoded protein: CTFYDGNTGELFF. V and J are TRBV29-1 and TRBJ2-2, with unresolved D. CDR1 is SQVTM, CDR2 ANQGSEA, per germline. The CDR3 has 13 amino acids.

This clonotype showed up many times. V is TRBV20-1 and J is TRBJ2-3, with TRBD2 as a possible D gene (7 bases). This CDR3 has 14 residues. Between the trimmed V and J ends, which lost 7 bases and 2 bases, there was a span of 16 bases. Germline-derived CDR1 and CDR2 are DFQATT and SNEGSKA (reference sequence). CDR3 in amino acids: CSVPNGGHTDTQYF. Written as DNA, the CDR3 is TGCAGTGTCCCGAACGGGGGGCACACAGATACGCAGTATTTT.

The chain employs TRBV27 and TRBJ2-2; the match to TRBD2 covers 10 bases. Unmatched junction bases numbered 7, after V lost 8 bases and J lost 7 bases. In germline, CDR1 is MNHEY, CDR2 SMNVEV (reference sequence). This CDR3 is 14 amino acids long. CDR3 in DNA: TGTGCCAGCTCTAGCGGGAGTAAGAGCGGGGAGCTGTTTTTT. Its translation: CASSSGSKSGELFF.